The present T cell receptor beta chain was sequenced within a study of T cell responses to AZD1222 COVID-19 vaccine. Per the germline V gene, CDR1 is SNHLY and CDR2 is FYNNEI. J gave up 7 bases and V 7 bases, and 5 bases lay outside the gene matches. The CDR3 is 12 residues long. The protocol was immunoSEQ multiplex PCR, while the TCRdb copy is restricted to in-frame clones and leaves out a portion. This table has 110,000 or so clones, 86% appearing once. This TCR was sampled from an adult in good health. The J gene is TRBJ2-7, the V gene TRBV2; TRBD1 matches 9 bases. The sequences come from peripheral blood, collected on day 0 of AZD1222 vaccination. CDR3 nucleotides: TGTGCCAGCATACCGGACAGGGGAGAGCAGTACTTC. Translating gives CASIPDRGEQYF.